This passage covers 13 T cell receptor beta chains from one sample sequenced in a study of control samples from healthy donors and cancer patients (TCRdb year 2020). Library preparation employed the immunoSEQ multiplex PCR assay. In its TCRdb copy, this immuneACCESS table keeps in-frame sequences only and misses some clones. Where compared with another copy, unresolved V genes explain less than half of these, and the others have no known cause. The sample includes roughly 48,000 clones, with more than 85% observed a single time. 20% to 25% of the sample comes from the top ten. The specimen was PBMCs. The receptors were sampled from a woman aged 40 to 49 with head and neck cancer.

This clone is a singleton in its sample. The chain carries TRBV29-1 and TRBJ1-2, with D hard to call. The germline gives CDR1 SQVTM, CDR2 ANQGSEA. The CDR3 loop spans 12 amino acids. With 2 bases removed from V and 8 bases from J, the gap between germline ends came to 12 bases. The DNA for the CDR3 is TGCAGCGTTGAACGGGGTCCCATGGGCTACACCTTC. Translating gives CSVERGPMGYTF. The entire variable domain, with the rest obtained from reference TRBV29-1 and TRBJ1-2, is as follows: SAVISQKPSRDICQRGTSLTIQCQVDSQVTMMFWYRQQPGQSLTLIATANQGSEATYESGFVIDKFPISRPNLTFSTLTVSNMSPEDSSIYLCSVERGPMGYTFGSGTRLTVV.

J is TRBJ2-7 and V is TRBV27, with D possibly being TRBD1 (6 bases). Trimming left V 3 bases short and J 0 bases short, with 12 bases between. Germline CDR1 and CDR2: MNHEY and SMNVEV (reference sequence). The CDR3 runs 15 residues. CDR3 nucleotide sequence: TGTGCCAGCAGTTTCTCAGGGGAGAGCTCCTACGAGCAGTACTTC. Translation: CASSFSGESSYEQYF.

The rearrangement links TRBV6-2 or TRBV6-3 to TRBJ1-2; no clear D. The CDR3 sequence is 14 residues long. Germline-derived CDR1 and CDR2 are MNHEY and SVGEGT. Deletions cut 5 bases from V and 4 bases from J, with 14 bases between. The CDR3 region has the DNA TGTGCCAGCAGTCCCTCCGCGCGGGGCTATGGCTACACCTTC. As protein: CASSPSARGYGYTF.

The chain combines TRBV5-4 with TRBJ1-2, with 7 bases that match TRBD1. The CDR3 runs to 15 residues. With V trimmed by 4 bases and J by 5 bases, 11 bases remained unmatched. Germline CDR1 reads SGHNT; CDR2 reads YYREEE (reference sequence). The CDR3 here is CASSGGTVWEYGYTF. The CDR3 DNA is TGTGCCAGCAGCGGGGGGACAGTTTGGGAGTATGGCTACACCTTC.

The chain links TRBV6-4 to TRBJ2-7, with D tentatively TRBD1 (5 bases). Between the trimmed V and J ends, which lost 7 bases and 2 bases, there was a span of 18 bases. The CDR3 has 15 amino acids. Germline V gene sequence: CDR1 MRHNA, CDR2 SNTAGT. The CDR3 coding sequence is TGTGCCAGCACCCCCCCAATCCGACAGCCCTACGAGCAGTACTTC. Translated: CASTPPIRQPYEQYF.

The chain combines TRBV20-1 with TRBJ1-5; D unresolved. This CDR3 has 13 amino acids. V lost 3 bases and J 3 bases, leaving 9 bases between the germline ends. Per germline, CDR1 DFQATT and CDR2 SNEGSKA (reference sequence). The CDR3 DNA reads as TGCAGTGCTAGTCTGGGGAACAATCAGCCCCAGCATTTT. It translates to CSASLGNNQPQHF.

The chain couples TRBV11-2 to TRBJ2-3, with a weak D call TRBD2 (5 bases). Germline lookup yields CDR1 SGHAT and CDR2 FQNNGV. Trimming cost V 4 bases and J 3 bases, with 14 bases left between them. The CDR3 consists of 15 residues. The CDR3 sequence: CASSWFPGLTDTQYF. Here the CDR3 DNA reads TGTGCCAGCAGCTGGTTCCCGGGGTTAACAGATACGCAGTATTTT.

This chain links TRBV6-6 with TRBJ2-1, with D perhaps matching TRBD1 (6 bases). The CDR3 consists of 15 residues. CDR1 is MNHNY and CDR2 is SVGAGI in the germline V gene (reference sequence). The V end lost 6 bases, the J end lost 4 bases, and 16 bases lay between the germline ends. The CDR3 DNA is TGTGCCAGCAGACCTCCGGGACAATCGTACAATGAGCAGTTCTTC. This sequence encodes CASRPPGQSYNEQFF.

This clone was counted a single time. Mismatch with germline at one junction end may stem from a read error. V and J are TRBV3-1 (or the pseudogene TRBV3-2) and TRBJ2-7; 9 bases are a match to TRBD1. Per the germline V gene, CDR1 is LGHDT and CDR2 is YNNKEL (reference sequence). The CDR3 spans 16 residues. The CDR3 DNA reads TGTGCCAACAGCCCATTGACGGGACAGGGTGACTACGAGCAGTACTTC. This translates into CANSPLTGQGDYEQYF.

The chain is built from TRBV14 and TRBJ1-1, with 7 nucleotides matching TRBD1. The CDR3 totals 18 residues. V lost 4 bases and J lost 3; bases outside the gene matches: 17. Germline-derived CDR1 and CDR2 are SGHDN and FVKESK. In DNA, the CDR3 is TGTGCCAGCAGCCCCAATAGAGGGGGCTGGTTGGTAGACACTGAAGCTTTCTTT. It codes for CASSPNRGGWLVDTEAFF. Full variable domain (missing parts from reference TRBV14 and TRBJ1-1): EAGVTQFPSHSVIEKGQTVTLRCDPISGHDNLYWYRRVMGKEIKFLLHFVKESKQDESGMPNNRFLAERTGGTYSTLKVQPAELEDSGVYFCASSPNRGGWLVDTEAFFGQGTRLTVV.

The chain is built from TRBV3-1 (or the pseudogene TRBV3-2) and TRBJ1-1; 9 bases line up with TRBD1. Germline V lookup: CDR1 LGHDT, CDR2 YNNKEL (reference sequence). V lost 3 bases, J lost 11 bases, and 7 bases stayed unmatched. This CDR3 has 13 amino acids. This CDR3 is CASSQGTGRSAFF. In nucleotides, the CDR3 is TGTGCCAGCAGCCAGGGGACAGGGAGATCGGCTTTCTTT.

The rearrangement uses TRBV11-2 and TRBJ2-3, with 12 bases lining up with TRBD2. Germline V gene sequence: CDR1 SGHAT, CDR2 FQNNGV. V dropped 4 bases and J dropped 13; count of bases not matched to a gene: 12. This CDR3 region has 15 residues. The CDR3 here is CASSYGTSGFSGEYF. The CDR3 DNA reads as TGTGCCAGCAGCTACGGGACTAGCGGGTTCTCGGGGGAGTATTTT. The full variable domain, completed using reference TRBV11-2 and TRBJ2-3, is EAGVAQSPRYKIIEKRQSVAFWCNPISGHATLYWYQQILGQGPKLLIQFQNNGVVDDSQLPKDRFSAERLKGVDSTLKIQPAKLEDSAVYLCASSYGTSGFSGEYFGPGTRLTVL.

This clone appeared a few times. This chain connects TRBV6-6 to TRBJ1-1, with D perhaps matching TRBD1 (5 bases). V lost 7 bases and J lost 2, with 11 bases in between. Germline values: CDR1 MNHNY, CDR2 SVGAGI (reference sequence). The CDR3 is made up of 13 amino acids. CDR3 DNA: TGTGCCAGCACCCCGAGGGGAAACACTGAAGCTTTCTTT. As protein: CASTPRGNTEAFF.